This is a list of T cell receptor beta chains from one sample in a study of cytomegalovirus exposure and HLA in healthy donors. TCRdb's table, derived via immunoSEQ multiplex PCR, lists solely in-frame clones and lacks some. This specimen shows roughly 140,000 clones; the ten leading clones hold roughly 2.7%. Sequencing was performed on PBMCs. Source of these receptors: a middle-aged man in good health and CMV-seronegative. Both conserved end residues are part of each CDR3.

v_call: TRBV11-2
cdr3_aa: CASSLMTGRNTEAFF

v_call: TRBV2
cdr3_aa: CASSETSGGVNEQFF

v_call: TRBV5-1
cdr3_aa: CASSPTGPYEQYF

v_call: TRBV7-9
cdr3_aa: CASSELPGTEGDTQYF

v_call: TRBV7-8
cdr3_aa: CASSLVNQYEQYF

v_call: TRBV7-8
cdr3_aa: CASSPEGSMMNTEAFF

v_call: TRBV9
cdr3_aa: CASSGLGQGRGNEQFF

v_call: TRBV7-6
cdr3_aa: CASRGPGELFF

v_call: TRBV15
cdr3_aa: CATSTRTGQGETQYF

v_call: TRBV9
cdr3_aa: CASSVARTGGNTGELFF

v_call: TRBV19
cdr3_aa: CASSLGRGQPQHF

v_call: TRBV6-5
cdr3_aa: CASSSPRTASSYEQYF

v_call: TRBV19
cdr3_aa: CASSIELNTEAFF

v_call: TRBV7-9
cdr3_aa: CASSSRTGGGADTEAFF

v_call: TRBV5-4
cdr3_aa: CASRSGTENSPLHF

v_call: TRBV21-1
cdr3_aa: CASSKEDRGNLAGGPETQYF

v_call: TRBV7-9
cdr3_aa: CASSPRPGSRSTNEKLFF

v_call: TRBV10-3
cdr3_aa: CAISEGGQTGNTIYF

v_call: TRBV4-1
cdr3_aa: CASSHPRRKRGELFF

v_call: TRBV7-2
cdr3_aa: CASRSGGGYEQYF

v_call: TRBV6-1
cdr3_aa: CASSTSLGTQYF

v_call: TRBV29-1
cdr3_aa: CSVGTGVRGYTF

v_call: TRBV5-1
cdr3_aa: CASSSQGASYEQYF

v_call: TRBV7-9
cdr3_aa: CASSLTSLQYEQFF

v_call: TRBV19
cdr3_aa: CASNQAYNSPLHF

v_call: TRBV2
cdr3_aa: CASSEEDRVEQYF

v_call: TRBV9
cdr3_aa: CASSLLGGGETQYF

v_call: TRBV6-1
cdr3_aa: CASSETFGTGLSYEQYF

v_call: TRBV7-6
cdr3_aa: CASSLGSGSPYEQYF

v_call: TRBV20-1
cdr3_aa: CSARGLEVQYF

v_call: TRBV18
cdr3_aa: CASSPGTGGYGYTF

v_call: TRBV5-1
cdr3_aa: CASSSLGVTDTQYF

v_call: TRBV5-1
cdr3_aa: CASSPGGTAAYEQYF

v_call: TRBV29-1
cdr3_aa: CSAGQGSYGYTF

v_call: TRBV5-1
cdr3_aa: CASSLEGAPGTEAFF

v_call: TRBV5-1
cdr3_aa: CASSPDGRLGGSYGYTF

v_call: TRBV14
cdr3_aa: CASSYTSGRIYGYTF

v_call: TRBV7-2
cdr3_aa: CASSLGLVGDGYTF

v_call: TRBV5-1
cdr3_aa: CASSSQGASYEQYF

v_call: TRBV29-1
cdr3_aa: CSLADSNYGYTF

v_call: TRBV2
cdr3_aa: CASSEGRGYGGYTF

v_call: TRBV6-1
cdr3_aa: CASSPGTGDYEQYF

v_call: TRBV10-3
cdr3_aa: CAISESTATGNTIYF

v_call: TRBV7-9
cdr3_aa: CASSLLGPDRGTYYGYTF

v_call: TRBV11-3
cdr3_aa: CASSKGTGKDTEAFF

v_call: TRBV5-6
cdr3_aa: CASSLGSTQETQYF

v_call: TRBV7-2
cdr3_aa: CASSLSYEQYF

v_call: TRBV9
cdr3_aa: CASRDDTRGQGYGYTF

v_call: TRBV7-2
cdr3_aa: CASSLGQVSSYEQYF

v_call: TRBV7-3
cdr3_aa: CASSRITGSPLHF

v_call: TRBV19
cdr3_aa: CASSMVTGGISYEQYF

v_call: TRBV5-8
cdr3_aa: CASSLGALEGYGYTF

v_call: TRBV15
cdr3_aa: CATSGGTHTGELFF

v_call: TRBV27
cdr3_aa: CASLAAGVNEQFF

v_call: TRBV19
cdr3_aa: CASIQSQGFLHSGNTIYF